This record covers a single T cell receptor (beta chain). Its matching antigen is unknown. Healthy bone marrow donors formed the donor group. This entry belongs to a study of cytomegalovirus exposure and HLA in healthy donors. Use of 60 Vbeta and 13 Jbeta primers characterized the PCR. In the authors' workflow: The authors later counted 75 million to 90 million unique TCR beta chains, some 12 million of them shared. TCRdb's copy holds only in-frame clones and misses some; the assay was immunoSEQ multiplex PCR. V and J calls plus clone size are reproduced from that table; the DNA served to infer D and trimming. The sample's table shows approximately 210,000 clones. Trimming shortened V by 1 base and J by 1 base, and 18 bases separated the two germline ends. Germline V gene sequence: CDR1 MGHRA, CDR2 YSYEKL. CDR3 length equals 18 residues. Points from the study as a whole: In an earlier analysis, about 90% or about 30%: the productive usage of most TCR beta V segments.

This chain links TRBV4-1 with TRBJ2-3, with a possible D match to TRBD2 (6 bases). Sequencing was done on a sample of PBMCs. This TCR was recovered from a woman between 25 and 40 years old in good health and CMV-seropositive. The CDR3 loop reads CASSQVPRERFGTDTQYF. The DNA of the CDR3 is TGCGCCAGCAGCCAAGTCCCTCGGGAGCGTTTTGGCACAGATACGCAGTATTTT.